This record looks at one T cell receptor beta chain sequence and its context. This CDR3 contains 16 residues. V lost 1 base and J 4 bases, leaving 16 bases between the germline ends. Germline CDR1 SGHTA, CDR2 FQGNSA. The entry originates in a study of technical replicates of blood from a handful of donors. Here immunoSEQ multiplex PCR was the method, and the copy in TCRdb shows in-frame clones only, minus some. Altogether more than 90,000 clones are present, approximately 94% being singletons, with the ten largest covering approximately 0.22%. This receptor was taken from a human donor in good health. The sequenced sample consisted of T cells isolated from PBMCs. V usage is TRBV7-2 and J usage is TRBJ1-2; D gene uncertain. CDR3 nucleotide sequence: TGTGCCAGCAGCTTAGGGGAGGGTCTCCACCTCTATGGCTACACCTTC. Its translation is CASSLGEGLHLYGYTF.